These T cell receptor beta chains were read from a single sample in a study of blood T cell repertoires in COVID-19. Here immunoSEQ multiplex PCR was the method, and the copy in TCRdb shows in-frame clones only, minus some. The table shows around 250,000 clones, with about 87% occurring only once. The sample consisted of peripheral blood. The receptor source for this set is a woman between 70 and 85 years old with active or convalescent COVID-19. The CDR3 runs from the conserved cysteine through the conserved F or W. Some rows mark clone size as missing; the rest say once, few, many or name a class of expanded clone.

j_call: TRBJ1-3
clone_size: -
v_call: TRBV7-2
cdr3_aa: CASSRGYGDTIYF

j_call: TRBJ1-2
clone_size: once
v_call: TRBV19
cdr3_aa: CASCPEAARKTYYGYTF

j_call: TRBJ2-3
clone_size: -
v_call: TRBV2
cdr3_aa: CAGRKGGGTDTQYF

j_call: TRBJ1-6
clone_size: -
v_call: TRBV28
cdr3_aa: CASSPNPGGSYNSPLHF

j_call: TRBJ2-2
clone_size: -
v_call: TRBV18
cdr3_aa: CASSPVNPGLNTGELFF

j_call: TRBJ2-2
clone_size: -
v_call: TRBV19
cdr3_aa: CASSIDAGRVGTGELFF

j_call: TRBJ1-3
clone_size: -
v_call: TRBV7-2
cdr3_aa: CASSSYSSSGNTIYF

j_call: TRBJ2-1
clone_size: -
v_call: TRBV19
cdr3_aa: CASSVAQGWGDNEQFF

j_call: TRBJ1-4
clone_size: -
v_call: TRBV15
cdr3_aa: CATSRERTRGEKLFF

j_call: TRBJ1-1
clone_size: -
v_call: TRBV25-1
cdr3_aa: CASSDRASGVTEAFF